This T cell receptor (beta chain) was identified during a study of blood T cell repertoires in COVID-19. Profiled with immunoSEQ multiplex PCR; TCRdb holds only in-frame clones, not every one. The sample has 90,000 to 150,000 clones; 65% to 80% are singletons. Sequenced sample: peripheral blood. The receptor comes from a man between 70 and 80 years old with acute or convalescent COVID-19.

CDR3 region: CASSLGGSRETQYF. The CDR3 bases are TGTGCCAGCAGCTTAGGCGGGAGTCGGGAGACCCAGTACTTC. The genes are TRBV7-9 and TRBJ2-5; 7 nucleotides match TRBD2. V lost 1 base to trimming and J lost 5 bases; unmatched junction nucleotides: 4. This CDR3 has 14 amino acids. Germline lookup yields CDR1 SEHNR and CDR2 FQNEAQ (reference sequence).